This T cell receptor beta chain was retrieved from a study of shared clonotypes between healthy human individuals. TCRdb's table, derived via immunoSEQ multiplex PCR, lists solely in-frame clones and lacks some. Of about 490,000 clones listed, about 79% are singletons. The CDR3 length is 15 residues. CDR1 is LNHDA and CDR2 is SQIVND in the germline V gene (reference sequence). The ends lost 3 bases at V and 3 bases at J; junction bases unmatched: 4. The sequence was collected from a woman in her forties in good health. Some clones in this sample may be carry-over from other donors' samples. The rearrangement uses TRBV19 and TRBJ2-7; 11 bases match TRBD2. The sequencing input was PBMCs. CDR3 loop: CASSIQLAGVYEQYF. The CDR3 nucleotides read TGTGCCAGTAGTATCCAACTAGCGGGAGTCTACGAGCAGTACTTC.